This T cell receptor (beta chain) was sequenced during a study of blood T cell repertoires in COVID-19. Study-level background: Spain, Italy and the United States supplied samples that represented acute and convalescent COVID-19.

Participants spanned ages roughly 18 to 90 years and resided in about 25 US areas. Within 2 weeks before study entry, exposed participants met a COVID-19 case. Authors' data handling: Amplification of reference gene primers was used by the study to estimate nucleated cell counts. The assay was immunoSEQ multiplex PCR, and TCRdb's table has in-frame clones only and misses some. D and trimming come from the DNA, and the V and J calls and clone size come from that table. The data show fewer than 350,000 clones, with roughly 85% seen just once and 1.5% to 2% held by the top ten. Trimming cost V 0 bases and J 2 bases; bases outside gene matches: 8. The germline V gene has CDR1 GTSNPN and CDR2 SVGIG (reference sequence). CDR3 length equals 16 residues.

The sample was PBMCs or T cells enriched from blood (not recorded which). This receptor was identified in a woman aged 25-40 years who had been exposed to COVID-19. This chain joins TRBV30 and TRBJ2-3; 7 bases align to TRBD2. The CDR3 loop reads CAWSVMASGHTDTQYF. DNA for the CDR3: TGTGCCTGGAGTGTAATGGCTAGCGGTCACACAGATACGCAGTATTTT.